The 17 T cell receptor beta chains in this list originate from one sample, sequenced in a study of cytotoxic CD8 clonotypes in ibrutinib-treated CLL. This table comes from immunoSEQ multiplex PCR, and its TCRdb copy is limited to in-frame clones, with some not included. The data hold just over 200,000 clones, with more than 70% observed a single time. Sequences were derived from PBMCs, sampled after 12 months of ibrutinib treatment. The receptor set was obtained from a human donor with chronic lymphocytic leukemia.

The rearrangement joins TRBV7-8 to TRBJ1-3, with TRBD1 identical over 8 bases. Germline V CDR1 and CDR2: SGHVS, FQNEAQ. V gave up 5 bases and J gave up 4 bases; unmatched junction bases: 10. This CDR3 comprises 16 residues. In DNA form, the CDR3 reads TGTGCCAGCAGCAACAGAATCCAGGGGGCGGGAAACACCATATATTTT. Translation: CASSNRIQGAGNTIYF.

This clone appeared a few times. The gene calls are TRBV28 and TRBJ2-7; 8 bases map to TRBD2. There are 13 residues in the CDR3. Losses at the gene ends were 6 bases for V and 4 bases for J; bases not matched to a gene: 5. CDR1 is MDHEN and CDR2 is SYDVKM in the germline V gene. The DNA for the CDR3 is TGTGCCAGCAGGACTAGCGACGGGTACGAGCAGTACTTC. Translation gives CASRTSDGYEQYF. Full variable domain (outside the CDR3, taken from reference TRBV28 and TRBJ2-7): DVKVTQSSRYLVKRTGEKVFLECVQDMDHENMFWYRQDPGLGLRLIYFSYDVKMKEKGDIPEGYSVSREKKERFSLILESASTNQTSMYLCASRTSDGYEQYFGPGTRLTVT.

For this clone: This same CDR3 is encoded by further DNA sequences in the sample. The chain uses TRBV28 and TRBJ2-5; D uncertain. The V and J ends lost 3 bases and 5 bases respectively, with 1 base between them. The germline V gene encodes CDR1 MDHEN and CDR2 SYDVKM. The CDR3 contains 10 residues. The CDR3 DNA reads TGTGCCAGCAGTTTGGAGACCCAGTACTTC. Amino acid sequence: CASSLETQYF.

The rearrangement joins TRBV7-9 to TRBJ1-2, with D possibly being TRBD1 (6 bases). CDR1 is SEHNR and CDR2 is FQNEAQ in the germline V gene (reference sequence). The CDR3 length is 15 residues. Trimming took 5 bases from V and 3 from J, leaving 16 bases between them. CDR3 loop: CASSLQQGRDYGYTF. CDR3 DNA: TGTGCCAGCAGCCTGCAACAGGGTAGGGACTATGGCTACACCTTC.

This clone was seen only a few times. This chain's CDR3 is CASSLMASGGTTDTQYF. The DNA for the CDR3 is TGTGCCAGCAGCTTAATGGCTAGCGGGGGGACCACAGATACGCAGTATTTT. V usage is TRBV7-3 and J usage is TRBJ2-3; 11 bases align to TRBD2. This CDR3 spans 17 amino acids. The germline V gene encodes CDR1 SGHTA and CDR2 FQGTGA. J was trimmed by 2 bases and V by 1 base; bases with no gene match: 5.

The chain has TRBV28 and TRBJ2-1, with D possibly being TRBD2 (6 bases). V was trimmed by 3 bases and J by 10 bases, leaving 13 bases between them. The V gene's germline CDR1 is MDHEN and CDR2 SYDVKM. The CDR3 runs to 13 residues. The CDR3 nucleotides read TGTGCCAGCAGTTTGGGGGGATCGAGGGAGCAGTTCTTC. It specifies CASSLGGSREQFF.

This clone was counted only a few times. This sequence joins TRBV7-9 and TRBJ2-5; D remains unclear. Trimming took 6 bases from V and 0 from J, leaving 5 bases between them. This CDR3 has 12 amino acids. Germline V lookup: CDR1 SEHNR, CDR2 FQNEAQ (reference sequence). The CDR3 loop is CASRPDQETQYF. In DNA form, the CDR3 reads TGTGCCAGCAGACCAGACCAAGAGACCCAGTACTTC.

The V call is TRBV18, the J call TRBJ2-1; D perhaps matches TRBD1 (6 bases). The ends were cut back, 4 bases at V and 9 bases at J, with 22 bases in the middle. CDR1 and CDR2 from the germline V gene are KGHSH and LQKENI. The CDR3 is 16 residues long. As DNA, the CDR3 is TGTGCCAGCTCACTCCATATAATCCAACAGGGTGGTGAGCAGTTCTTC. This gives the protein CASSLHIIQQGGEQFF. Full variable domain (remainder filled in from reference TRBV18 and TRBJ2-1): NAGVMQNPRHLVRRRGQEARLRCSPMKGHSHVYWYRQLPEEGLKFMVYLQKENIIDESGMPKERFSAEFPKEGPSILRIQQVVRGDSAAYFCASSLHIIQQGGEQFFGPGTRLTVL.

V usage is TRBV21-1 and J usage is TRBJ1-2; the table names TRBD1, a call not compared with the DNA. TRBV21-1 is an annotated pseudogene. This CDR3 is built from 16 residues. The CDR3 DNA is TGTGCCAGCAGCAGGGACCCCACAGGGTCGTTCTATGGCTACACCTTC. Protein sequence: CASSRDPTGSFYGYTF.

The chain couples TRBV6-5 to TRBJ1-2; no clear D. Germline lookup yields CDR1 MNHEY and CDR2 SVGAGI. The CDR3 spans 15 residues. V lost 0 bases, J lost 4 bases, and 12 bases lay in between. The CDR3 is CASSYSSGRTYGYTF. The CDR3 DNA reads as TGTGCCAGCAGTTACTCGAGTGGACGGACCTATGGCTACACCTTC.

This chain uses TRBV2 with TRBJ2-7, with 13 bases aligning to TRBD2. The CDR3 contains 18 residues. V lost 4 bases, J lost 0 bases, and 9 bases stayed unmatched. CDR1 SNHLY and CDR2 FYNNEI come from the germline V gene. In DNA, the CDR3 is TGTGCCAGCAGTGGGGTCTGGACTAGCGGGGGACCCTCCTACGAGCAGTACTTC. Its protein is CASSGVWTSGGPSYEQYF. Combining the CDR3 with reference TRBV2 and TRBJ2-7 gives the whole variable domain EPEVTQTPSHQVTQMGQEVILRCVPISNHLYFYWYRQILGQKVEFLVSFYNNEISEKSEIFDDQFSVERPDGSNFTLKIRSTKLEDSAMYFCASSGVWTSGGPSYEQYFGPGTRLTVT.

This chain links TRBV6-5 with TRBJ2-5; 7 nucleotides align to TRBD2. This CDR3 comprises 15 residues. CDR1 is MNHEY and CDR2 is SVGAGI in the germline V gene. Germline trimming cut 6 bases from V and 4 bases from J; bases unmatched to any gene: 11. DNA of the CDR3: TGTGCCAGCAGCCTAAACCCCTCGGGGGGAGAGACCCAGTACTTC. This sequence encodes CASSLNPSGGETQYF.

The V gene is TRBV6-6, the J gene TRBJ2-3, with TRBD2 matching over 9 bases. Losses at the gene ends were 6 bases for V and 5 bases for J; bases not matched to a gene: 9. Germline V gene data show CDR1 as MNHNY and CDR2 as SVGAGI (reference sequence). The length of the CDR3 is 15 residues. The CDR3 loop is CASRELAGDGDTQYF. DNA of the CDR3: TGTGCCAGCAGGGAATTAGCGGGAGATGGAGATACGCAGTATTTT.

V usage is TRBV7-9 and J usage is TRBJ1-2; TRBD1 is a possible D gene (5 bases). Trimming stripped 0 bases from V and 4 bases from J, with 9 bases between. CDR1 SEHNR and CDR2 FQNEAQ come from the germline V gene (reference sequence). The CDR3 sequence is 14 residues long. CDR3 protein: CASSLAGASYGYTF. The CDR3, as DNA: TGTGCCAGCAGCTTAGCAGGGGCTAGCTATGGCTACACCTTC.

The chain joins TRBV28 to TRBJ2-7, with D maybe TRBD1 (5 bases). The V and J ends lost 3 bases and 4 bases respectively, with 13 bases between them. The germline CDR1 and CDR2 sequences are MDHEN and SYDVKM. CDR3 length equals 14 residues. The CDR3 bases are TGTGCCAGCAGTTTTATAGGACACCCTTACGAGCAGTACTTC. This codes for CASSFIGHPYEQYF.

CDR3 residues: CAISESPGTDGTEAFF. CDR3 nucleotides: TGTGCCATCAGTGAGTCTCCTGGGACCGACGGCACTGAAGCTTTCTTT. This chain connects TRBV10-3 to TRBJ1-1; D is perhaps TRBD1 (5 bases). Germline CDR1 reads ENHRY; CDR2 reads SYGVKD. CDR3 length: 16 amino acids. Between the trimmed V and J ends, which lost 0 bases and 4 bases, there was a span of 15 bases.

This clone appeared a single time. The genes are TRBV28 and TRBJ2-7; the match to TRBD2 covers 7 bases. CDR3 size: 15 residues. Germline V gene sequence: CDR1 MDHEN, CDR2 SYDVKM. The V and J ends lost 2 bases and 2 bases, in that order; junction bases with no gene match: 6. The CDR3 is CASSLVATSTYEQYF. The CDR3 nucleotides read TGTGCCAGCAGTTTAGTTGCGACTAGCACCTACGAGCAGTACTTC.